Listed here is a single T cell receptor (beta chain). Its antigen is unknown. No clone much larger than this one lies a single base away; base qualities are absent. This sample is part of a study of technical replicates of blood from four donors (dated by TCRdb to about 2017). The germline V gene encodes CDR1 PRHDT and CDR2 FYEKMQ (reference sequence). From V the trimming removes 4 bases and from J it removes 0 bases, while the gene matches leave 6 bases of the junction unaccounted for. The cysteine opens and the phenylalanine closes a CDR3 of 16 amino acids. The kept DNA is CDR3 alone, 48 bases in frame from the first base. To prepare the library, the immunoSEQ multiplex PCR assay was applied. In its TCRdb copy, this immuneACCESS table keeps in-frame sequences only and misses some clones. Where compared with another copy, unresolved V genes explain less than half of these, and the others have no known cause. The sample records approximately 88,000 clones, around 96% of which are singletons. The top ten clonotypes cover about 0.33% of the sample.

Source material: T cells isolated from PBMCs. This TCR derives from a human donor in good health. The chain joins TRBV13 to TRBJ2-3, with 8 junctional bases fitting TRBD2. The CDR3 region has the sequence CASSSRLASSTDTQYF. The DNA is TGTGCCAGCAGCTCCAGACTAGCGAGTAGCACAGATACGCAGTATTTT.